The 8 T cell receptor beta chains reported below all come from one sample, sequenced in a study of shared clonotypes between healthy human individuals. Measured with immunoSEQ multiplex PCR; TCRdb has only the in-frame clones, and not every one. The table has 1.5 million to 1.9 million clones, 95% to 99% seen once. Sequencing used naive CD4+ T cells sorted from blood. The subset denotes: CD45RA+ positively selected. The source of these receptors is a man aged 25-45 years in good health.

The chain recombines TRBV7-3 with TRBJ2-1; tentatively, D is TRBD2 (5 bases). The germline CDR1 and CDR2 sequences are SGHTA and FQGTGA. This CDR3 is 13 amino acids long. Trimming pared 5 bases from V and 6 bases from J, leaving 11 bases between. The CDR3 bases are TGTGCCAGCAGCCTCCGTACTAGCAATGAGCAGTTCTTC. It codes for CASSLRTSNEQFF.

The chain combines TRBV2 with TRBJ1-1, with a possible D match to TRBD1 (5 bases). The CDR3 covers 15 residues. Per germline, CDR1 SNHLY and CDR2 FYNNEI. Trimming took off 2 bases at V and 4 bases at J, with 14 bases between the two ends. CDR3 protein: CASSESPRATTEAFF. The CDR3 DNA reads TGTGCCAGCAGTGAATCCCCCAGGGCTACCACTGAAGCTTTCTTT. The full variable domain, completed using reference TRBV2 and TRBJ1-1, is EPEVTQTPSHQVTQMGQEVILRCVPISNHLYFYWYRQILGQKVEFLVSFYNNEISEKSEIFDDQFSVERPDGSNFTLKIRSTKLEDSAMYFCASSESPRATTEAFFGQGTRLTVV.

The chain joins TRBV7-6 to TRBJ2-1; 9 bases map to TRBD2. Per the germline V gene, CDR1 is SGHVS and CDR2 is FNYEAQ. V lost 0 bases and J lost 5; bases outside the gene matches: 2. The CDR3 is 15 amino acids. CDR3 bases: TGTGCCAGCAGCTTAGCTAGCGGGAGTCACAATGAGCAGTTCTTC. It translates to CASSLASGSHNEQFF. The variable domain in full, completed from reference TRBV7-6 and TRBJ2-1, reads GAGVSQSPRYKVTKRGQDVALRCDPISGHVSLYWYRQALGQGPEFLTYFNYEAQQDKSGLPNDRFSAERPEGSISTLTIQRTEQRDSAMYRCASSLASGSHNEQFFGPGTRLTVL.

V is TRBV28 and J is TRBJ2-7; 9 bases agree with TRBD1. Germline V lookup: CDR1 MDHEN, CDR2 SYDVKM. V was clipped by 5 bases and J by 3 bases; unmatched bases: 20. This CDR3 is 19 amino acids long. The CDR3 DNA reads TGTGCCAGCAGTCCGGGACAGGGCTCTGTTTCATCCAATTACTACGAGCAGTACTTC. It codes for CASSPGQGSVSSNYYEQYF.

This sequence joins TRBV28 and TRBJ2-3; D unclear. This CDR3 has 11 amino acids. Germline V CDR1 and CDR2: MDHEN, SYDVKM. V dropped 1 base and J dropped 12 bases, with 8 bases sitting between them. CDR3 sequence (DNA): TGTGCCAGCAGTTTATCGGACCGTCAGTATTTT. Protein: CASSLSDRQYF.

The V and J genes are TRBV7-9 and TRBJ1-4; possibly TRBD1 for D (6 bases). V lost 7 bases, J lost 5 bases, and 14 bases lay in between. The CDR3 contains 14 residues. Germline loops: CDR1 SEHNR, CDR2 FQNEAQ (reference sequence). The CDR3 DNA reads TGTGCCAGCACCCGGGGGGCCAAAAATGAAAAACTGTTTTTT. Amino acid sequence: CASTRGAKNEKLFF.

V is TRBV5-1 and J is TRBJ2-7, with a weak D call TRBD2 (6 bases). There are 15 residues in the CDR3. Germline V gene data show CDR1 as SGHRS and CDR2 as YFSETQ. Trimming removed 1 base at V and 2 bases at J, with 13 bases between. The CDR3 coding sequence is TGCGCCAGCAGCTTGCGAGCGGGTATAACCTACGAGCAGTACTTC. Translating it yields CASSLRAGITYEQYF. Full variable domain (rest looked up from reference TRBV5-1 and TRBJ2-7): KAGVTQTPRYLIKTRGQQVTLSCSPISGHRSVSWYQQTPGQGLQFLFEYFSETQRNKGNFPGRFSGRQFSNSRSEMNVSTLELGDSALYLCASSLRAGITYEQYFGPGTRLTVT.

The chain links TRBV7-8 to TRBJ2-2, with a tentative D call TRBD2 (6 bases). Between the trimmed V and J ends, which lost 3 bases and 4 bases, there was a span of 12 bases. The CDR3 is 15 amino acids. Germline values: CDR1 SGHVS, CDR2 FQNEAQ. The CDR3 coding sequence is TGTGCCAGCAGCTTCCAGAGCGGGTTCACCGGGGAGCTGTTTTTT. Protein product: CASSFQSGFTGELFF. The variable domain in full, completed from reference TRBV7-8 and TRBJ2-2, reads GAGVSQSPRYKVAKRGQDVALRCDPISGHVSLFWYQQALGQGPEFLTYFQNEAQLDKSGLPSDRFFAERPEGSVSTLKIQRTQQEDSAVYLCASSFQSGFTGELFFGEGSRLTVL.